These T cell receptor beta chains were read from a single sample in a study of cytomegalovirus exposure and HLA in healthy donors. Repertoires were generated with immunoSEQ multiplex PCR, while TCRdb's copy carries only in-frame clones and drops some. Among 100,000 to 150,000 clones listed, approximately 80% were seen once. Sequenced material: PBMCs. These receptors originate from a woman aged 40 to 49 in good health and CMV-seropositive. CDR3s include the opening cysteine and the closing phenylalanine or tryptophan. The order of the fields is V gene, D gene, J gene, clone size, CDR3 protein, CDR3 DNA. A D gene is named only where the DNA matches it firmly. A row's size may be missing; if present it is once, few, many or a size class.

TRBV27	TRBD1	TRBJ2-1	few	CASRDRGNEQFF	TGTGCCAGCAGGGACAGGGGGAATGAGCAGTTCTTC
TRBV19	TRBD2	TRBJ2-1	-	CASSPTGLGFVEQFF	TGTGCCAGTAGTCCTACGGGACTAGGCTTCGTTGAGCAGTTCTTC
TRBV10-1	TRBD1	TRBJ1-2	few	CASSPGGHYGYTF	TGCGCCAGCAGTCCAGGGGGTCACTATGGCTACACCTTC
TRBV11-2	-	TRBJ2-7	-	CASSLVRGSYEQYF	TGTGCCAGCAGCTTAGTACGGGGCTCCTACGAGCAGTACTTC
TRBV19	-	TRBJ1-5	-	CASSIVQARDQPQHF	TGTGCCAGTAGTATAGTGCAGGCCAGGGATCAGCCCCAGCATTTT
TRBV19	-	TRBJ2-4	-	CASSQGDVQNIQYF	TGTGCCAGTAGTCAGGGTGATGTTCAAAACATTCAGTACTTC
TRBV18	TRBD1	TRBJ2-1	-	CASSGQGYNEQFF	TGTGCCAGCTCAGGACAGGGATACAATGAGCAGTTCTTC
TRBV7-4	-	TRBJ2-1	-	CASTQTRQAHNEQFF	TGTGCCAGCACTCAAACCCGGCAGGCCCACAATGAGCAGTTCTTC
TRBV10-3	-	TRBJ2-7	-	CAISERGYEQYF	TGTGCCATCAGTGAGAGGGGCTACGAGCAGTACTTC
TRBV30	TRBD2	TRBJ2-7	-	CAWRLAGGSEQYF	TGTGCCTGGCGACTAGCGGGAGGGTCCGAGCAGTACTTC
TRBV27	-	TRBJ2-7	few	CASSSSGYEQYF	TGTGCCAGCAGCTCGTCGGGGTACGAGCAGTACTTC
TRBV18	-	TRBJ2-7	-	CASSPSSYEQYF	TGTGCCAGCTCACCTAGCTCCTACGAGCAGTACTTC
TRBV7-9	TRBD1	TRBJ1-4	-	CASSKDRGGEEKLFF	TGTGCCAGCAGCAAAGACAGGGGCGGAGAGGAAAAACTGTTTTTT
TRBV6-5	-	TRBJ1-5	few	CASSDTGYNQPQHF	TGTGCCAGCAGTGACACAGGGTACAATCAGCCCCAGCATTTT
TRBV5-4	-	TRBJ1-1	-	CASSNRVLDTEAFF	TGTGCCAGCAGTAACAGGGTTTTGGACACTGAAGCTTTCTTT
TRBV11-2	TRBD2	TRBJ2-3	-	CASSSGTSGVTSTDTQYF	TGTGCCAGCAGCTCCGGGACTAGCGGGGTGACTAGCACAGATACGCAGTATTTT
TRBV7-3	TRBD2	TRBJ2-7	-	CASSSRPGGEQYF	TGTGCCAGCAGCTCCCGGCCGGGGGGCGAGCAGTACTTC
TRBV5-4	-	TRBJ2-7	-	CASRPDGVYEQYF	TGTGCCAGCAGACCCGACGGAGTCTACGAGCAGTACTTC
TRBV28	TRBD1	TRBJ1-1	-	CASSVARDRPRAFF	TGTGCCAGCAGTGTCGCCCGGGACAGGCCCCGAGCTTTCTTT
TRBV6-6	-	TRBJ2-7	-	CASRRDRPYEQYF	TGTGCCAGCAGGAGGGATCGGCCCTACGAGCAGTACTTC
TRBV5-1	TRBD2	TRBJ2-5	-	CASSPLAGGPETQYF	TGCGCCAGCAGCCCTTTAGCGGGAGGGCCGGAGACCCAGTACTTC
TRBV19	TRBD2	TRBJ2-3	-	CASSKRAGVDTQYF	TGTGCCAGTAGTAAACGAGCGGGAGTAGATACGCAGTATTTT
TRBV10-3	TRBD1	TRBJ1-4	-	CAIRPGQGEKLFF	TGTGCCATCCGACCGGGACAGGGGGAAAAACTGTTTTTT
TRBV30	-	TRBJ2-7	-	CAWSAPGIDYEQYF	TGTGCCTGGTCCGCGCCGGGGATCGACTACGAGCAGTACTTC
TRBV7-6	-	TRBJ2-1	-	CASSLGGRGTYNEQFF	TGTGCCAGCAGCCTCGGAGGGAGGGGGACCTACAATGAGCAGTTCTTC
TRBV6-5	-	TRBJ1-5	-	CASSPQKGRLQPQHF	TGTGCCAGCAGCCCCCAGAAGGGGCGTCTTCAGCCCCAGCATTTT
TRBV28	-	TRBJ2-3	once	CASSITDTQYF	TGTGCCAGCAGCATCACAGATACGCAGTATTTT
TRBV6-5	-	TRBJ1-2	few	CASSTGYNYGYTF	TGTGCCAGCAGTACGGGTTACAACTATGGCTACACCTTC
TRBV5-1	-	TRBJ2-5	-	CASSYGQIEETQYF	TGCGCCAGCAGCTACGGACAGATCGAAGAGACCCAGTACTTC
TRBV2	-	TRBJ1-5	-	CASRATGSGNQPQHF	TGTGCCAGCAGAGCCACAGGTTCGGGCAATCAGCCCCAGCATTTT
TRBV2	-	TRBJ1-1	-	CASSEALVGSNTEAFF	TGTGCCAGCAGTGAAGCACTTGTCGGTTCGAACACTGAAGCTTTCTTT
TRBV19	-	TRBJ2-3	-	CASSIVGGRTDTQYF	TGTGCCAGTAGTATAGTTGGGGGGAGGACAGATACGCAGTATTTT
TRBV7-9	-	TRBJ2-5	-	CASISLQETQYF	TGTGCCAGCATTAGCCTCCAAGAGACCCAGTACTTC
TRBV2	TRBD1	TRBJ1-5	-	CASSGTGGNQPQHF	TGTGCCAGCAGCGGGACAGGGGGCAATCAGCCCCAGCATTTT
TRBV28	-	TRBJ1-2	-	CASHPTGTTYGYTF	TGTGCCAGCCACCCTACCGGGACAACCTATGGCTACACCTTC
TRBV2	-	TRBJ2-2	-	CASSVDTGELFF	TGTGCCAGCAGTGTAGACACCGGGGAGCTGTTTTTT
TRBV6-5	TRBD2	TRBJ2-1	once	CASSSLAGYLYNEQFF	TGTGCCAGCAGTTCATTAGCGGGCTACCTATACAATGAGCAGTTCTTC
TRBV10-1	-	TRBJ2-2	-	CASSETGLNTGELFF	TGCGCCAGCAGTGAGACAGGGTTGAACACCGGGGAGCTGTTTTTT
TRBV29-1	-	TRBJ2-7	-	CSVAPGLSSYEQYF	TGCAGCGTTGCTCCGGGACTTTCCTCCTACGAGCAGTACTTC
TRBV2	-	TRBJ2-1	few	CASSYRLHLGNEQFF	TGTGCCAGCAGCTACAGGTTACACTTGGGCAATGAGCAGTTCTTC
TRBV30	-	TRBJ1-2	-	CAWREQGRAPDYTF	TGTGCCTGGAGAGAACAGGGTAGAGCCCCCGACTACACCTTC
TRBV18	TRBD2	TRBJ2-3	few	CASSLQPGLAGGNRAQYF	TGTGCCAGCTCACTCCAGCCGGGACTAGCGGGAGGAAATAGGGCGCAGTATTTT
TRBV7-7	-	TRBJ2-5	-	CASSPLSGSPETQYF	TGTGCCAGCAGCCCCCTTTCGGGTTCCCCAGAGACCCAGTACTTC
TRBV5-1	-	TRBJ2-1	-	CASRVSGDYNEQFF	TGCGCCAGCAGGGTGAGCGGCGACTACAATGAGCAGTTCTTC
TRBV28	-	TRBJ1-2	-	CASSSRVYGYTF	TGTGCCAGCAGTTCCAGGGTCTATGGCTACACCTTC
TRBV7-6	-	TRBJ2-5	few	CASSSSGVRETQYF	TGTGCCAGCAGCTCCTCAGGGGTACGGGAGACCCAGTACTTC
TRBV7-9	TRBD1	TRBJ1-1	-	CASSLARDRGEAFF	TGTGCCAGCAGCTTAGCAAGGGACAGGGGTGAAGCTTTCTTT
TRBV6-4	-	TRBJ2-7	-	CASSEGADYEQYF	TGTGCCAGCAGTGAAGGGGCGGACTACGAGCAGTACTTC
TRBV15	-	TRBJ2-5	-	CATSRGVRGPNLKTQYF	TGTGCCACCAGCAGAGGAGTCAGGGGCCCTAACTTAAAGACCCAGTACTTC
TRBV2	TRBD1	TRBJ1-2	-	CASSRTGNGYTF	TGTGCCAGCAGCCGGACAGGGAACGGCTACACCTTC
TRBV10-2	-	TRBJ2-3	-	CASSRGPEPAHDTQYF	TGCGCCAGCTCCAGGGGTCCGGAACCCGCACACGATACGCAGTATTTT
TRBV7-3	TRBD2	TRBJ2-7	-	CASSFGLAGVGEQYF	TGTGCCAGCAGCTTCGGACTAGCGGGAGTAGGCGAGCAGTACTTC
TRBV5-1	TRBD1	TRBJ2-7	few	CASSSNRGLAAIPRHYEQYF	TGCGCCAGCAGCTCCAACAGGGGGCTAGCGGCAATACCGCGGCACTACGAGCAGTACTTC
TRBV13	-	TRBJ2-3	-	CASSLSRGLRTDTQYF	TGTGCCAGCAGCTTAAGTCGGGGTTTGAGGACAGATACGCAGTATTTT
TRBV5-4	TRBD2	TRBJ2-2	-	CASSLAGGGAGELFF	TGTGCCAGCAGCTTGGCCGGGGGAGGGGCCGGGGAGCTGTTTTTT